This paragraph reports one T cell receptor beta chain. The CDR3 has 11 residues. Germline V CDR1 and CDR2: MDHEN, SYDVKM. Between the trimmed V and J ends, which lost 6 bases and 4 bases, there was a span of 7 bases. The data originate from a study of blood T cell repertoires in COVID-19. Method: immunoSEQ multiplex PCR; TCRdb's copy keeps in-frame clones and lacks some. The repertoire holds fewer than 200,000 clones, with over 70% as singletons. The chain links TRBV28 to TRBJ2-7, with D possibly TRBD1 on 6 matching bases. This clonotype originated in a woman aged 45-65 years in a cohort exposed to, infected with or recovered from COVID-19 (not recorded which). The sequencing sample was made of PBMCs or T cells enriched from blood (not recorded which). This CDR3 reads CASRGGYEQYF. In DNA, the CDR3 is TGTGCCAGCAGAGGGGGTTACGAGCAGTACTTC.